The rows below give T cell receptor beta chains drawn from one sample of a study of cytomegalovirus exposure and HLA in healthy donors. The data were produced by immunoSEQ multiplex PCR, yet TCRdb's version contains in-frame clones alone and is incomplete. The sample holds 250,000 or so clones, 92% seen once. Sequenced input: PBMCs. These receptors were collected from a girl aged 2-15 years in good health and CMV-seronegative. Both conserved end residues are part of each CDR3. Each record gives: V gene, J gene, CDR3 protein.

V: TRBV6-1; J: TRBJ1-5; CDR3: CASSEVGTGGLSNQPQHF
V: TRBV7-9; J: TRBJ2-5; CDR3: CSSVSRNSETQYF
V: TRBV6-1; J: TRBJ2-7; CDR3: CASSESRQDYYEQYF
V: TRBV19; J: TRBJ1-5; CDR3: CASSTTRQGLSGNQPQHF
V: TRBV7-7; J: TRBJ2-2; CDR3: CASSPTGVRGGELFF
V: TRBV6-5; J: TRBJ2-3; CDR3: CASRRDMWADTQYF
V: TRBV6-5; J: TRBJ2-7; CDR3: CASSYKLAGPPYEQYF
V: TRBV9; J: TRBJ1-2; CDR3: CASSTAQSYGYTF
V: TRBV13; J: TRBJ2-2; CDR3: CASSPTSGGTGELFF
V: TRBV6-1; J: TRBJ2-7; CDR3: CASSDRTPSYEQYF
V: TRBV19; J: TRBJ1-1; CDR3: CASSIISGAEAFF
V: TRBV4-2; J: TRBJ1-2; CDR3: CASSQARHTGTNYGYTF
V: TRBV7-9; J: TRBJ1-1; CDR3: CASSLGGEAFF
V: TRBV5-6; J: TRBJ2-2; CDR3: CASSPTVGRTTGELFF
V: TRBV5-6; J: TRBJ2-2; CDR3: CASSLFLAVTGELFF
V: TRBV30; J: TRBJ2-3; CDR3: CAWSVGLAGVGDTQYF